Sequencing of this TCR beta chain was carried out in a study of response to subunit inactivated influenza vaccine. General study results and limits: That few new T cells are recruited by each seasonal influenza vaccination was the authors' suggestion.

This clonotype occurred a few times. Its cognate antigen is unknown. Germline V gene data show CDR1 as SGHTA and CDR2 as FQGNSA. V gave up 5 bases and J gave up 4 bases; unmatched junction bases: 8. The CDR3 runs 15 residues. TCRdb passed the RT-PCR reads through MiXCR, listing each CDR3 protein once. The data show roughly 700,000 distinct CDR3 sequences, approximately 14% seen once. The sample in question was PBMCs from blood, obtained less than 13 days after vaccination. This chain uses TRBV7-2 with TRBJ2-5, with 9 bases matching TRBD2. The receptor was derived from a man aged 45-60 years who received an inactivated influenza vaccine. The CDR3 nucleotides are TGTGCCAGCAGCGTCACCGGGACTAGCCGAGAGACCCAGTACTTC. Its translation: CASSVTGTSRETQYF.